The 8 T cell receptor beta chains below come from one sample, sequenced in a study of blood T cell repertoires in COVID-19. Libraries were prepared by immunoSEQ multiplex PCR; TCRdb keeps only in-frame clonotypes and omits some of them. The sample has fewer than 80,000 clones, roughly nine tenths seen once. Sequencing was carried out using peripheral blood. All receptors come from a woman of 80 years or more with active or convalescent COVID-19.

This clone was picked up one time. The rearrangement uses TRBV10-3 and TRBJ2-5; D gene uncertain. CDR3 size: 15 residues. V was clipped by 0 bases and J by 2 bases, with 10 bases between them. Germline V gene sequence: CDR1 ENHRY, CDR2 SYGVKD. CDR3: CAISESNWYQETQYF. The CDR3 DNA sequence: TGTGCCATCAGTGAGTCGAACTGGTATCAAGAGACCCAGTACTTC.

The chain uses TRBV2 and TRBJ1-4; weak D call: TRBD1 (5 bases). V was cut by 6 bases and J by 1 base, with 6 bases left in between. The CDR3 sequence is 13 residues long. The V gene's germline CDR1 is SNHLY and CDR2 FYNNEI. CDR3 sequence: CASRGQTNEKLFF. The CDR3 bases are TGTGCCAGCAGGGGGCAAACTAATGAAAAACTGTTTTTT. Full variable domain (outside the CDR3, taken from reference TRBV2 and TRBJ1-4): EPEVTQTPSHQVTQMGQEVILRCVPISNHLYFYWYRQILGQKVEFLVSFYNNEISEKSEIFDDQFSVERPDGSNFTLKIRSTKLEDSAMYFCASRGQTNEKLFFGSGTQLSVL.

The chain couples TRBV9 to TRBJ2-3; TRBD2 agrees at 10 bases. The CDR3 totals 17 residues. Germline V gene data show CDR1 as SGDLS and CDR2 as YYNGEE. Unmatched junction bases numbered 6, after V lost 0 bases and J lost 2 bases. DNA for the CDR3: TGTGCCAGCAGCGTAGGGGCTAGCGGGGGACTCACAGATACGCAGTATTTT. It codes for CASSVGASGGLTDTQYF.

CDR3 sequence: CATSDDPSGAEQYF. DNA of the CDR3: TGTGCCACCAGTGACGACCCGAGTGGGGCCGAGCAGTACTTC. The chain links TRBV24-1 to TRBJ2-7, with D perhaps TRBD1 (5 bases). Looked up from germline, CDR1 is KGHDR and CDR2 is SFDVKD. V was clipped by 4 bases and J by 6 bases, with 15 bases between them. The length of the CDR3 is 14 residues.

The chain has TRBV7-6 and TRBJ1-6; TRBD1 aligns across 7 bases. Germline V CDR1 and CDR2: SGHVS, FNYEAQ. After removal of 3 bases from V and 10 bases from J, the junction contained 9 bases not matched to a gene. The CDR3 sequence is 15 residues long. The CDR3 sequence: CASSFDRAGHSPLHF. The CDR3 nucleotides read TGTGCCAGCAGCTTTGACAGGGCGGGTCACTCACCCCTCCACTTT.

This clone appeared once. The chain joins TRBV7-2 to TRBJ1-2, with unresolved D. V was cut by 5 bases and J by 3 bases, with 10 bases left in between. Germline CDR1 is SGHTA and CDR2 is FQGNSA. This CDR3 is 13 amino acids long. The CDR3 sequence: CASSLTEYYGYTF. CDR3 coding DNA: TGTGCCAGCAGCCTAACAGAGTACTATGGCTACACCTTC.

The chain uses TRBV9 and TRBJ1-4; TRBD1 aligns across 7 bases. The CDR3 runs to 15 residues. CDR1 is SGDLS and CDR2 is YYNGEE in the germline V gene. The J segment lost 0 bases and the V segment lost 2 bases, leaving 1 base of the junction unmatched. In nucleotides, the CDR3 is TGTGCCAGCAGCGTCGGGACAGCAACTAATGAAAAACTGTTTTTT. It is translated as CASSVGTATNEKLFF. Filled out from reference TRBV9 and TRBJ1-4, the complete variable domain reads DSGVTQTPKHLITATGQRVTLRCSPRSGDLSVYWYQQSLDQGLQFLIQYYNGEERAKGNILERFSAQQFPDLHSELNLSSLELGDSALYFCASSVGTATNEKLFFGSGTQLSVL.

Turning to this clone: One junction end does not reproduce the germline sequence, and a read error may be involved. The chain employs TRBV28 and TRBJ1-5; D is possibly TRBD1 (6 bases). This CDR3 spans 15 amino acids. Germline assignment: CDR1 MDHEN and CDR2 SYDVKM. DNA of the CDR3: TGTGCCATCAGTTTAGGGGGAGGACGTAATCAGCCCCAGCATTTT. It is translated as CAISLGGGRNQPQHF.